The 16 T cell receptor beta chains below come from one sample, sequenced in a study of cytomegalovirus exposure and HLA in healthy donors. A multiplex PCR was run with 60 Vbeta primers and 13 Jbeta primers. Produced via immunoSEQ multiplex PCR; TCRdb's table is partial and in-frame only. Of approximately 160,000 clones in the sample, over 75% are singletons; the top ten hold 1.3%. The material sequenced was PBMCs. All receptors come from a man between 50 and 59 years old in good health and CMV-seropositive.

This chain's CDR3 is CASSQTSGLTDTQYF. CDR3 sequence (DNA): TGTGCCAGCAGCCAGACTAGCGGACTCACAGATACGCAGTATTTT. The chain joins TRBV4-2 to TRBJ2-3; TRBD2 matches 9 bases. CDR3 length: 15 amino acids. The germline V gene encodes CDR1 LGHNA and CDR2 YNFKEQ. V lost 3 bases, J lost 2 bases, and 3 bases stayed unmatched.

For the CDR3, the DNA is TGTGCCAGCAGTGAAGGGACTAGCGGATTCTACAATGAGCAGTTCTTC. Its protein product is CASSEGTSGFYNEQFF. The rearrangement joins TRBV6-1 to TRBJ2-1, with 10 positions matching TRBD2. CDR1 MNHNS and CDR2 SASEGT come from the germline V gene. CDR3 length: 16 amino acids. The ends lost 1 base at V and 3 bases at J; junction bases unmatched: 3.

V usage is TRBV7-9 and J usage is TRBJ2-1; TRBD1 agrees at 8 bases. The V gene end was trimmed by 4 bases and the J gene end by 5 bases; junction bases not matched to a gene: 4. The CDR3 is made up of 14 amino acids. Germline loops: CDR1 SEHNR, CDR2 FQNEAQ (reference sequence). CDR3 region: CASSSGGLHNEQFF. The CDR3 DNA reads TGTGCCAGCAGCTCAGGGGGCCTGCACAATGAGCAGTTCTTC.

For the CDR3, the DNA is TGTGCCATCAGTGATGACAGCCGGGTAGACACTGAAGCTTTCTTT. It codes for CAISDDSRVDTEAFF. The genes are TRBV10-3 and TRBJ1-1; TRBD1 is a possible D gene (5 bases). Germline values: CDR1 ENHRY, CDR2 SYGVKD. Deletions cut 3 bases from V and 3 bases from J, with 14 bases between. There are 15 residues in the CDR3.

J is TRBJ2-4 and V is TRBV4-1; 9 bases agree with TRBD2. CDR1 is MGHRA, CDR2 YSYEKL, per germline. Trimming took 0 bases from V and 6 from J; bases not matched to a gene: 15. The CDR3 contains 19 residues. CDR3 amino acids: CASSQEELAGPLGANIQYF. In DNA, the CDR3 is TGCGCCAGCAGCCAAGAGGAGCTAGCGGGACCCTTGGGGGCAAACATTCAGTACTTC.

V is TRBV28 and J is TRBJ2-7, with D possibly being TRBD1 (6 bases). The length of the CDR3 is 14 residues. CDR1 MDHEN and CDR2 SYDVKM come from the germline V gene. Trimming left V 6 bases short and J 2 bases short, with 14 bases between. The DNA for the CDR3 is TGTGCCAGCAGCACCGGGACATACGCCTACGAGCAGTACTTC. It is translated as CASSTGTYAYEQYF.

V usage is TRBV5-1 and J usage is TRBJ2-3, with TRBD1 matching 9 bases. The CDR3 is made up of 16 amino acids. CDR1 is SGHRS, CDR2 YFSETQ, per germline. The V and J ends lost 0 bases and 6 bases, in that order; junction bases with no gene match: 8. The CDR3 coding sequence is TGCGCCAGCAGCTTGGACGGGACAGGGTCGGCGGATACGCAGTATTTT. Its protein product is CASSLDGTGSADTQYF.

The chain employs TRBV30 and TRBJ1-4; D not certain. V lost 1 base and J 10 bases, leaving 10 bases between the germline ends. Germline values: CDR1 GTSNPN, CDR2 SVGIG (reference sequence). The length of the CDR3 is 12 residues. The CDR3 is CAWSGMRGKLFF. CDR3 sequence (DNA): TGTGCCTGGAGTGGGATGCGGGGAAAACTGTTTTTT.

This clone was found once. The chain uses TRBV21-1 and TRBJ2-1; the table calls TRBD1, which could not be checked here. TRBV21-1 is assigned pseudogene status. This CDR3 region has 16 residues. In nucleotides, the CDR3 is TGTGCCAGCAGCAAAAAGGGGTACAGGGTTAACAATGAGCAGTTCTTC. This translates into CASSKKGYRVNNEQFF.

A few counts support this clone. The chain employs TRBV7-2 and TRBJ2-7; 8 bases fit TRBD1. Losses at the gene ends were 5 bases for V and 7 bases for J; bases not matched to a gene: 10. The CDR3 consists of 14 residues. CDR1 is SGHTA, CDR2 FQGNSA, per germline. This chain's CDR3 is CASSLFAGGEEQYF. In DNA, the CDR3 is TGTGCCAGCAGCCTTTTCGCAGGGGGCGAAGAGCAGTACTTC.

This chain connects TRBV7-9 to TRBJ2-7; 10 bases align to TRBD2. This CDR3 has 15 residues. Germline V gene sequence: CDR1 SEHNR, CDR2 FQNEAQ (reference sequence). The junction had 4 bases not matched to a gene; V was cut back by 1 base and J by 4 bases. The CDR3 coding sequence is TGTGCCAGCAGCTTAGAGCGGGAGGGCCGGTACGAGCAGTACTTC. Its translation: CASSLEREGRYEQYF.

The gene calls are TRBV13 and TRBJ2-3, with 7 bases fitting TRBD2. Trimming removed 3 bases from V and 3 bases from J; junction bases left unmatched: 3. Germline CDR1 PRHDT, CDR2 FYEKMQ (reference sequence). CDR3 length: 14 amino acids. CDR3 sequence reads: CASSFGRGTDTQYF. The CDR3, as DNA: TGTGCCAGCAGCTTTGGGCGGGGGACAGATACGCAGTATTTT. The variable domain in full, completed from reference TRBV13 and TRBJ2-3, reads AAGVIQSPRHLIKEKRETATLKCYPIPRHDTVYWYQQGPGQDPQFLISFYEKMQSDKGSIPDRFSAQQFSDYHSELNMSSLELGDSALYFCASSFGRGTDTQYFGPGTRLTVL.

This chain joins TRBV5-1 and TRBJ2-1, with D unresolved. The CDR3 has 15 amino acids. V lost 4 bases and J lost 3, with 14 bases in between. Germline V gene data show CDR1 as SGHRS and CDR2 as YFSETQ. CDR3 in amino acids: CASSAANSDYNEQFF. DNA for the CDR3: TGCGCCAGCAGCGCTGCAAATTCAGACTACAATGAGCAGTTCTTC.

The rearrangement joins TRBV28 to TRBJ2-7, with 7 positions matching TRBD2. The CDR3 consists of 13 residues. The germline CDR1 and CDR2 sequences are MDHEN and SYDVKM. Unmatched junction bases numbered 6, after V lost 3 bases and J lost 7 bases. CDR3 sequence (DNA): TGTGCCAGCAGTTTCCTTTATAGCGGGGAGCAGTACTTC. It codes for CASSFLYSGEQYF.

The genes are TRBV29-1 and TRBJ2-1; weak D call: TRBD2 (6 bases). V dropped 6 bases and J dropped 8 bases, with 11 bases sitting between them. Per the germline V gene, CDR1 is SQVTM and CDR2 is ANQGSEA. CDR3 size: 11 residues. CDR3 in DNA: TGCAGCGTCGGGACTGGAGATGAGCAGTTCTTC. Translating it yields CSVGTGDEQFF.

This chain joins TRBV5-4 and TRBJ1-2; 8 bases are shared with TRBD1. The length of the CDR3 is 14 residues. V shed 7 bases and J 4 bases; nucleotides not matched to a gene: 9. Germline assignment: CDR1 SGHNT and CDR2 YYREEE (reference sequence). CDR3 in DNA: TGTGCCAGCCGCCCGACAGGGGCCATCTATGGCTACACCTTC. Translated: CASRPTGAIYGYTF.